Presented here are 4 T cell receptor beta chains from one specimen sequenced in a study of blood T cells in healthy people across ages. A second PCR of 7 to 11 cycles used a sample-barcoded 5' primer and a J-beta primer mix. TCRdb ran MiXCR on the 5' RACE reads and lists one entry per CDR3 protein. The sample has approximately 900,000 distinct CDR3 sequences; roughly 29% are singletons. This sample was shared with a second study, whose subject was T cells of mothers and their children.

The sequenced material came from blood. Receptors were obtained from a woman in her forties in good health.

The CDR3 protein is CASSRPGQDYGYTF. The CDR3 nucleotides read TGCGCCAGCAGTCGCCCCGGACAGGACTATGGCTACACCTTC. The J gene is TRBJ1-2, the V gene TRBV5-1; 7 positions match TRBD1. Germline V CDR1 and CDR2: SGHRS, YFSETQ. This CDR3 has 14 amino acids. The junction had 7 bases not matched to a gene; V was cut back by 5 bases and J by 3 bases.

This clonotype was observed a handful of times. V usage is TRBV9 and J usage is TRBJ2-2, with 7 bases fitting TRBD1. Germline V lookup: CDR1 SGDLS, CDR2 YYNGEE. This CDR3 comprises 18 residues. V shed 2 bases, J shed 3 bases, and the junction held 13 bases outside the gene matches. CDR3 sequence: CASSVDRDRAPDTGELFF. CDR3 DNA sequence: TGTGCCAGCAGCGTTGACAGAGACAGGGCACCGGACACCGGGGAGCTGTTTTTT.

On this clonotype: A much bigger clone sits one base away, suggesting this may be a read error. The rearrangement uses TRBV4-2 and TRBJ2-3; TRBD1 agrees at 11 bases. The CDR3 is 16 residues long. Germline values: CDR1 LGHNA, CDR2 YNFKEQ. CDR3 DNA sequence: TGTGCCAGCAGCGGACAGGGGGCGCCGAGCACAGATACGCTGTATTTT. Its protein product is CASSGQGAPSTDTLYF.

This clonotype was seen at least ten times. The chain joins TRBV20-1 to TRBJ1-2; 7 bases fit TRBD1. This CDR3 contains 11 residues. V lost 7 bases and J lost 4; bases outside the gene matches: 3. Germline CDR1 reads DFQATT; CDR2 reads SNEGSKA (reference sequence). The CDR3 protein is CSGGGGYGYTF. The CDR3 coding sequence is TGCAGTGGAGGGGGCGGCTATGGCTACACCTTC.